This T cell receptor beta chain was recovered during a study of early T cells in non-severe SARS-CoV-2 infection (dated by TCRdb to 2020 to 2023). About the full investigation: Bulk RNA from unsorted whole blood was used for TCR sequencing, so alpha and beta chains could not be paired. What the research found in general, with its limitations: VDJdb matching was skewed toward anti-spike CD8 responses and likely underestimated virus-specific expansions, missing private and CD4 specificities.

The CDR1 and CDR2 encoded by the germline V gene (reference sequence) are LGHDT and YNNKEL. There are 12 amino acids in the CDR3, from cysteine to phenylalanine inclusive. The entry retains the CDR3 DNA only, 36 bases that are in frame from base 1. V is cut by 6 bases and J by 5 bases, and the space between the germline ends is 9 bases. This clonotype was seen a handful of times. Its binding antigen is unknown. The record has no base qualities; no much larger clone is one base away. Libraries were made using 5' RACE. Sequencing used a NextSeq 500. To correct for sequencing error and PCR bias, the TCR library protocol tagged individual cDNA molecules with unique molecular identifiers. Both TCR alpha and beta chains were sequenced, and tight co-correlation was observed between alpha and beta sequence abundances in each sample. Regarding the original processing steps: Decombinator V4 was used to perform V gene, J gene and CDR3 annotation of TCR sequences. TCRs were defined as expanded if a significant change between any two time points was detected under a Poisson model with p below 0.0001. TCR abundances were normalised to the total number of TCRs sequenced per sample and expressed as counts per million. TRAV1-2 paired with TRAJ12, TRAJ20 or TRAJ33 defined MAIT TCRs, while TRAV10 paired with TRAJ18 defined iNKT TCRs. A search of VDJdb, accessed on 1 November 2021, was run for TCRs annotated to CMV, EBV and SARS-CoV-2, with TCRs annotated for multiple antigens excluded. TCRdb itself trimmed the public reads at Q25 with fastp, ran MiXCR and retained productive beta chains. Duplicate CDR3 protein sequences are folded into a single record with the most common DNA and genes. The V and J calls come from TCRdb's annotation, not from the publication. The table for this sample lists roughly 49,000 distinct CDR3 sequences; about 4.1% of them were counted only once. The ten largest clones add up to around 6% of the sample.

This was a case-control study nested in a cohort of healthcare workers in London, UK, who had nasopharyngeal swab PCR tests and blood samples taken every week. Healthcare workers were enrolled in the week of the UK lockdown, from 23 to 31 March 2020, and were followed every week for up to roughly 16 weeks. The sequence was obtained from an adult who was a healthcare worker with PCR-confirmed SARS-CoV-2 infection or an uninfected control (not recorded which). The V and J genes are TRBV3-1 and TRBJ2-3; TRBD1 is a possible D gene, resting on 6 matching bases. The sample taken for sequencing was whole blood. The DNA reads as follows: TGTGCCAGCAGGGGGGCGGGAGATACGCAGTATTTT. This encodes CASRGAGDTQYF.